One and the same sample provided the 3 T cell receptor beta chains below, sequenced in a study of T cells in Graves' hyperthyroidism and ophthalmopathy. TCR beta CDR3 regions were amplified from RNA transcripts. A first-round RT-PCR of the TCR CDR3 used the HTBI primer set. TCRdb re-called the multiplex PCR reads with MiXCR, one entry per CDR3 protein. This sample yields 500,000 to 650,000 distinct CDR3 sequences, of which less than 20% are seen a single time; approximately 50% belongs to the top ten. Sequencing input: blood. The receptors come from a man aged 40-50 years with Graves' ophthalmopathy.

This clonotype has a handful of counts. This sequence joins TRBV29-1 and TRBJ2-7, with 9 bases matching TRBD1. The CDR3 totals 13 residues. Germline CDR1 reads SQVTM; CDR2 reads ANQGSEA. Trimming removed 6 bases from V and 5 bases from J; junction bases left unmatched: 8. Written as DNA, the CDR3 is TGCAGCGTCCGGGACAGGGTAATCCACGAGCAGTACTTC. Translated: CSVRDRVIHEQYF.

This clonotype was detected a few times. The chain links TRBV24-1 to TRBJ2-5, with D possibly called TRBD1 or TRBD2 (5 bases each). From germline, CDR1 is KGHDR and CDR2 SFDVKD. V lost 3 bases to trimming and J lost 4 bases, with 8 bases between them. The CDR3 has 13 residues. The CDR3 protein is CATSDGGRETQYF. CDR3 bases: TGTGCCACCAGTGATGGGGGTAGAGAGACCCAGTACTTC.

Concerning this clonotype itself: This may be a read error, as it is one base from a much larger clone. The chain employs TRBV9 and TRBJ1-2, with 9 bases matching TRBD1. Trimming cost V 4 bases and J 4 bases; bases outside gene matches: 5. The germline gives CDR1 SGDLS, CDR2 YYNGEE. The CDR3 extends over 14 amino acids. CDR3 nucleotides: TGTGCCAGCAGCCCACAGGGGGCAAGCTATGGCTACACCTTC. It translates to CASSPQGASYGYTF.